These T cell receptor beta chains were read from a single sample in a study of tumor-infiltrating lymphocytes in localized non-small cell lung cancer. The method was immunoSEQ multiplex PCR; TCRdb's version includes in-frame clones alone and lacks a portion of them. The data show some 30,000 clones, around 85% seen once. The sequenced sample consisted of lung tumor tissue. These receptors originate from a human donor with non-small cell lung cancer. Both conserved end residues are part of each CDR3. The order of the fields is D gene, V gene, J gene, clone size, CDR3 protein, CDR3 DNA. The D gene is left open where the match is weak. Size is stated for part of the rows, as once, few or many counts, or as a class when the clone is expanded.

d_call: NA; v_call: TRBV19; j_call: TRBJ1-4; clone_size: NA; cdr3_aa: CASQTVFEEKLFF; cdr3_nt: TGTGCCAGCCAAACAGTCTTTGAGGAAAAACTGTTTTTT
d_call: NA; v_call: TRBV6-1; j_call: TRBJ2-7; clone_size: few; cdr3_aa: CASSSDPGPSYEQYF; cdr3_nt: TGTGCCAGCAGTTCAGACCCGGGCCCCTCCTACGAGCAGTACTTC
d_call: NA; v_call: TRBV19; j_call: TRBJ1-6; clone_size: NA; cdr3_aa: CASMGTGYSPLHF; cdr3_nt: TGTGCCAGTATGGGCACAGGGTATTCACCCCTCCACTTT
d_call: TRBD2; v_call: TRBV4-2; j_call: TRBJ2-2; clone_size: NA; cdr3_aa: CASSQSGALTGELFF; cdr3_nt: TGTGCCAGCAGCCAGAGCGGGGCCCTCACCGGGGAGCTGTTTTTT
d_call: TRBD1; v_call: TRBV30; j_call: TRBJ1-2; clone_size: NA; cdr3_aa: CAWSPGQGVSRTF; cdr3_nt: TGTGCCTGGAGCCCGGGACAGGGGGTTTCTCGCACCTTC
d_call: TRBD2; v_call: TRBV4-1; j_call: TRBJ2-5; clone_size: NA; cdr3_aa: CASSQGTSGGRETQYF; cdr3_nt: TGCGCCAGCAGCCAGGGGACTAGCGGGGGGAGGGAGACCCAGTACTTC
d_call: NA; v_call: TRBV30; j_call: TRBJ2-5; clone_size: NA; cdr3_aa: CACLLGTQYF; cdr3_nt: TGTGCCTGCCTTTTAGGGACCCAGTACTTC
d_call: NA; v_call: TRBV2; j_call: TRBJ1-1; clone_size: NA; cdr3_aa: CASSSDRIMNTEAFF; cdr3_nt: TGTGCCAGCAGCTCCGACAGGATCATGAACACTGAAGCTTTCTTT
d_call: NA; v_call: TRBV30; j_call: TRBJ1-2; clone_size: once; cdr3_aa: CAYKSQGNYGYTF; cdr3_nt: TGTGCCTACAAAAGTCAGGGAAACTATGGCTACACCTTC
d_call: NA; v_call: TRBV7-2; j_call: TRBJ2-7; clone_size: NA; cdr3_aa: CASSTLAGASHEQYF; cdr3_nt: TGTGCCAGCAGCACCCTAGCAGGAGCGAGCCACGAGCAGTACTTC
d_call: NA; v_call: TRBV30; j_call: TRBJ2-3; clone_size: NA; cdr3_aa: CASDNSTHADTQYF; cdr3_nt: TGTGCCTCCGACAATTCGACACACGCAGATACGCAGTATTTT
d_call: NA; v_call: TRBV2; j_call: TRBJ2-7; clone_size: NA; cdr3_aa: CASSESLFEQYF; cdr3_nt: TGTGCCAGCAGTGAATCTCTGTTCGAGCAGTACTTC
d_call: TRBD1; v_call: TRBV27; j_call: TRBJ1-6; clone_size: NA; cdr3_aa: CASSPGQANSPLHF; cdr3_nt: TGTGCCAGCAGTCCGGGACAGGCAAATTCACCCCTCCACTTT
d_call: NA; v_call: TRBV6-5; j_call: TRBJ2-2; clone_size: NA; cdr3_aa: CASRPGLITGELFF; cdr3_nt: TGTGCCAGCAGACCGGGACTTATCACCGGGGAGCTGTTTTTT
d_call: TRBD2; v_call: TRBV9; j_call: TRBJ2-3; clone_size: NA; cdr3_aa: CASSVLTETRGGRADTQYF; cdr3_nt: TGTGCCAGCAGCGTCTTAACGGAGACCCGGGGGGGCAGGGCAGATACGCAGTATTTT
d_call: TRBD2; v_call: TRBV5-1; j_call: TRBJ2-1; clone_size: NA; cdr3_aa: CASSKLAGGLDNEQFF; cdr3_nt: TGCGCCAGCAGCAAGTTAGCGGGGGGGCTGGACAATGAGCAGTTCTTC
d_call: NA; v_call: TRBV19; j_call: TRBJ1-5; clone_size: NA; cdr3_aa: CASTVWGTPKGPQHF; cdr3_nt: TGTGCCAGTACCGTCTGGGGGACGCCCAAGGGGCCCCAGCATTTT
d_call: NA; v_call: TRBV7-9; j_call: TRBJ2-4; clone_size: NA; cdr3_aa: CASSSGYIQYF; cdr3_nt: TGTGCCAGCAGCTCAGGGTACATTCAGTACTTC
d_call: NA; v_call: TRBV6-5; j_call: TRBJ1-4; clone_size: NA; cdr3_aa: CASSVSSTNEKLFF; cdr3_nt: TGTGCCAGCAGTGTGAGTTCAACTAATGAAAAACTGTTTTTT
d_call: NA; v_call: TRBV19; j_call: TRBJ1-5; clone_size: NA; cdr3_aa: CASNQGYPFAIQHQPQHF; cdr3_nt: TGTGCCAGTAACCAAGGCTATCCTTTTGCCATACAGCATCAGCCCCAGCATTTT
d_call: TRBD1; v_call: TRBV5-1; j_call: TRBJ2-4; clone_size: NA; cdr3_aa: CASSFETLDRGNIQYF; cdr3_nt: TGCGCCAGCAGCTTCGAAACCCTAGACAGGGGAAACATTCAGTACTTC
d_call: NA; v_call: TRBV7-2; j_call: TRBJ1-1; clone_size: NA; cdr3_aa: CASSLVRVTEAFF; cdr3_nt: TGTGCCAGCAGCTTAGTCAGAGTGACTGAAGCTTTCTTT
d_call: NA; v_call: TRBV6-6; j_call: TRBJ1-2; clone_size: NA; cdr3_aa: CASNTGRGGGYTF; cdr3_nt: TGTGCCAGCAACACAGGGCGGGGAGGCGGCTACACCTTC
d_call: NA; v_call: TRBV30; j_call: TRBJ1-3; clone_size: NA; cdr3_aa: CAWVDKNSGNTIYF; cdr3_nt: TGTGCCTGGGTTGACAAGAACTCTGGAAACACCATATATTTT
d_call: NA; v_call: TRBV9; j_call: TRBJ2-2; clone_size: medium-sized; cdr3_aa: CASSPGRLIGELFF; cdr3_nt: TGTGCCAGCAGTCCGGGACGTTTAATCGGGGAGCTGTTTTTT
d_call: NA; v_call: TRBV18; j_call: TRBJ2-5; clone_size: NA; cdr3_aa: CASSPGSQETQYF; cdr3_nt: TGTGCCAGCTCACCCGGCTCCCAAGAGACCCAGTACTTC
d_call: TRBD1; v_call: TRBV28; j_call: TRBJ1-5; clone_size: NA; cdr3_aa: CASSPGTGGVQPQHF; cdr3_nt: TGTGCCAGCAGTCCAGGGACAGGGGGCGTTCAGCCCCAGCATTTT
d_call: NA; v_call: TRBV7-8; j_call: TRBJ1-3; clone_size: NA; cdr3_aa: CASSRPARGNTIYF; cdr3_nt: TGTGCCAGCAGCCGCCCAGCGCGAGGAAACACCATATATTTT
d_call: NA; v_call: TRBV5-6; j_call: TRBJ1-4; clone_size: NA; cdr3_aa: CASSLVTGEKLFF; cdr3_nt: TGTGCCAGCAGCTTGGTAACCGGGGAAAAACTGTTTTTT
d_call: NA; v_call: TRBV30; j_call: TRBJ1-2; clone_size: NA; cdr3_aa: CAWSPPGSGKGYYGYTF; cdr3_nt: TGTGCCTGGAGCCCACCGGGATCCGGAAAGGGGTACTATGGCTACACCTTC
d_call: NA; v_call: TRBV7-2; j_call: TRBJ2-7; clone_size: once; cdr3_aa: CASSLEQGGSYEQYF; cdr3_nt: TGTGCCAGCAGCTTAGAACAGGGTGGTTCCTACGAGCAGTACTTC
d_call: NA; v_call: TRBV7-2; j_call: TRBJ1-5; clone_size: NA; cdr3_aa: CASSLEGTGNQPQHF; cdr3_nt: TGTGCCAGCAGCTTAGAAGGGACTGGCAATCAGCCCCAGCATTTT
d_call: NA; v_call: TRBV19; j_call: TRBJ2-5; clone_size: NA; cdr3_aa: CASTGSQETQYF; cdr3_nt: TGTGCCAGTACGGGCAGTCAAGAGACCCAGTACTTC
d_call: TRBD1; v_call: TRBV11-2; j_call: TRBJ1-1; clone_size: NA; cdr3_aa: CASSLPTGRLSPADTEAFF; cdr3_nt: TGTGCCAGCAGCTTACCGACAGGGCGCCTATCTCCCGCGGACACTGAAGCTTTCTTT
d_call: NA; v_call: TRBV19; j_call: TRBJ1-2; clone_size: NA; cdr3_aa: CASSWAPGANYGYTF; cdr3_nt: TGTGCCAGTAGTTGGGCCCCGGGGGCCAACTATGGCTACACCTTC
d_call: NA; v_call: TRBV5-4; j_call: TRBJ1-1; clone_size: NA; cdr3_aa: CASSLERGTEAFF; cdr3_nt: TGTGCCAGCAGCTTGGAACGGGGAACTGAAGCTTTCTTT
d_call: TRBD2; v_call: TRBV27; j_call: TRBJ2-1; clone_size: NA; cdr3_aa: CASSRGTSDYNEQFF; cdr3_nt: TGTGCCAGCAGTCGCGGGACTAGCGACTACAATGAGCAGTTCTTC
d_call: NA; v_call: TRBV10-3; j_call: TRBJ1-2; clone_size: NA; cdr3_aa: CAISESEGRGGYTF; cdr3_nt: TGTGCCATCAGTGAGTCCGAGGGCAGGGGAGGCTACACCTTC
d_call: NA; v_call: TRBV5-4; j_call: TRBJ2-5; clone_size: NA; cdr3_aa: CASSGDPPLTRRRETQYF; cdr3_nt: TGTGCCAGCAGCGGGGACCCGCCTTTGACCCGACGAAGAGAGACCCAGTACTTC
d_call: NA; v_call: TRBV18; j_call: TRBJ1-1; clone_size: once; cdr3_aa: CASSPSWRNTEAFF; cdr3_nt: TGTGCCAGCTCACCATCTTGGCGGAACACTGAAGCTTTCTTT
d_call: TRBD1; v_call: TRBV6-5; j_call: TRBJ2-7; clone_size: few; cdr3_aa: CASRGQYEQYF; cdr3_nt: TGTGCCAGCAGGGGACAGTACGAGCAGTACTTC
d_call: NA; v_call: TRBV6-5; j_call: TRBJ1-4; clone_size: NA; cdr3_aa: CASSYGQGNEKLFF; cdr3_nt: TGTGCCAGCAGTTATGGCCAGGGCAATGAAAAACTGTTTTTT
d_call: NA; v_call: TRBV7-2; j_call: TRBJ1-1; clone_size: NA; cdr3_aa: CASSLDRISATEAFF; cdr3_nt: TGTGCCAGCAGCTTAGATCGGATCTCCGCGACTGAAGCTTTCTTT
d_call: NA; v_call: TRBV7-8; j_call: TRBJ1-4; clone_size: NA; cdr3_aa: CASSLRTRTNEKLFF; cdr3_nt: TGTGCCAGCAGCTTAAGGACAAGAACTAATGAAAAACTGTTTTTT
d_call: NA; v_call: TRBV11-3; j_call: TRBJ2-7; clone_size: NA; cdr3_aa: CASSLDATEQYF; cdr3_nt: TGTGCCAGCAGCTTAGACGCAACAGAGCAGTACTTC
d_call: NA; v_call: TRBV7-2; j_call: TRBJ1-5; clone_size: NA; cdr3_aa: CASSLDSHQPQHF; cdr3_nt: TGTGCCAGCAGCTTAGACAGCCATCAGCCCCAGCATTTT
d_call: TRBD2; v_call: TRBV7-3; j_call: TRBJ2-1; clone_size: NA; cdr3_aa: CASSLVRLAGGHNEQFF; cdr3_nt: TGTGCCAGCAGCTTAGTGAGGCTAGCGGGGGGGCACAATGAGCAGTTCTTC
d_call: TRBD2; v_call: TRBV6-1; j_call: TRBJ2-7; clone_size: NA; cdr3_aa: CASKRLAGRDEQYF; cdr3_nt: TGTGCCAGCAAAAGACTAGCGGGGAGGGACGAGCAGTACTTC
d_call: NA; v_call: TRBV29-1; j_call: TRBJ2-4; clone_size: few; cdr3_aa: CSVEGRTRNIQYF; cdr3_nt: TGCAGCGTTGAAGGGAGAACGAGGAACATTCAGTACTTC
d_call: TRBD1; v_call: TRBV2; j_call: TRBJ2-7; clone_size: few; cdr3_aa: CASRITGTDYEQYF; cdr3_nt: TGTGCCAGCAGGATTACCGGGACAGACTACGAGCAGTACTTC